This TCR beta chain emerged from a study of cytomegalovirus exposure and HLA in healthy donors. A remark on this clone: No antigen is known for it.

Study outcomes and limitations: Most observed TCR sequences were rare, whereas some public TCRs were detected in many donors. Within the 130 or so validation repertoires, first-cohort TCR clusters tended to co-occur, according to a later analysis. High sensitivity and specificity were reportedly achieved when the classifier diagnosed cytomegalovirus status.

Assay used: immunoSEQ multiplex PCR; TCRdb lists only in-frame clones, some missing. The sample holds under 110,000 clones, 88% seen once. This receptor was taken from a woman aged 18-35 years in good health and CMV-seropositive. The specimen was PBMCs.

The CDR3 DNA is TGTGCCAGCTCACCACCTTCCTTGGGAGGGGACTATGGCTACACCTTC. Its protein product is CASSPPSLGGDYGYTF. The genes are TRBV18 and TRBJ1-2; D might be TRBD1 (5 bases). Germline assignment: CDR1 KGHSH and CDR2 LQKENI. The CDR3 covers 16 residues. Trimming took 0 bases from V and 3 from J, leaving 14 bases between them.